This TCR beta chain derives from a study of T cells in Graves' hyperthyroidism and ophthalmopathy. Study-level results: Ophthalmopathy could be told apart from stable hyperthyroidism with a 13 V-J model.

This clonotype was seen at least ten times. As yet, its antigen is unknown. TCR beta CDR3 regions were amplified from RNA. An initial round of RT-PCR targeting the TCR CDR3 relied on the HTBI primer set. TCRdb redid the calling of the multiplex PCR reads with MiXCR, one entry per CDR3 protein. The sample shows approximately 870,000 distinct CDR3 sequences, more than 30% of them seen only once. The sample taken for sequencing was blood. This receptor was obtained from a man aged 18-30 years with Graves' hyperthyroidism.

For the CDR3, the DNA is TGTGCCAGCAGCCCTCGGGCCCAGGCCTACGAGCAGTACTTC. Its translation is CASSPRAQAYEQYF. The chain links TRBV7-2 to TRBJ2-7, with D hard to call. The CDR3 contains 14 residues. V lost 5 bases, J lost 2 bases, and 13 bases lay in between. Germline loops: CDR1 SGHTA, CDR2 FQGNSA.